A single T cell receptor beta chain is shown here with its context. What antigen it recognizes has not been identified. Nothing much larger sits one base from this clone, and base qualities are not available. Trimming takes 3 bases from V and 5 bases from J, and the germline ends sit 13 bases apart. Reading from cysteine to phenylalanine, the CDR3 counts 13 amino acids. Of all the DNA, just the CDR3 is kept, 39 bases in frame from base 1. Looking up the germline V gene (reference sequence) yields CDR1 GTSNPN and CDR2 SVGIG. These data belong to a study of beta chain features in type 1 diabetes listed by TCRdb under 2018. About the study as a whole: No differences in mean age, gender distribution, total cell number or subset yield were found between patients and healthy donors. A total of roughly 100 million sorted cells were examined across all samples, and the number of cells per subset was strongly correlated with RNA yield. In the study, recently diagnosed type 1 diabetes patients and matched healthy donors were compared on the TCRB repertoires of their sorted circulating CD4+ T cell subsets. Naive and central memory subsets were obtained from all 30 or so donors, but regulatory and stem cell-like memory subsets were isolated from only 8 patients and roughly 8 healthy donors. Broad study findings and their caveats: At VDJ recombination sites, patients with type 1 diabetes made fewer insertions and deleted more nucleotides, a pattern implying thymic rearrangement abnormalities. Because small numbers of individuals were included in the HLA sub-analyses, any influence of HLA type on TCRB rearrangement was left unresolved. Sequencing cDNA rather than genomic DNA could over-represent highly expressing activated cells, although activation and CD3 levels did not differ between groups. A moderate but significant shortening of TCRB CDR3 length was observed in type 1 diabetes patients in all four CD4+ subsets. Shorter templates might be favored by PCR, yet because patient and control samples were amplified and corrected together, any such skew would affect both groups equally. The naive, central memory and regulatory TCRB repertoires appeared to resemble one another more closely among patients than among healthy donors.

A single peripheral blood draw of around 120 mL on average was collected from each donor into heparinised tubes. A BD FACSAria II was used to sort naive, central memory, regulatory and stem cell-like memory CD4+ T cells with a panel that included CD45RO, CCR7, CD25, CD127, CD95 and CD27. A purity above 98% was achieved for all sorted populations. PBMCs were separated immediately by Lymphoprep density gradient centrifugation and were stained directly, without being cultured. So that batch effects would be minimized, each experiment stained and sorted samples in pairs, pairing one healthy donor with one patient. The entire isolated RNA was reverse transcribed using the High Capacity cDNA Reverse Transcription Kit, and thus expressed TCRB transcripts were sequenced. Deep immunoSEQ sequencing was performed on naive, central memory and regulatory T cell samples, with an average of approximately 4 million total reads per sample. Sorted cells were lysed in RLT buffer, and RNA was extracted using DNase-treated RNeasy Micro or Mini kits according to cell number. To prevent cross-contamination, each cell subset was processed individually, whereas patient and healthy donor samples were processed jointly. The immunoSEQ multiplex PCR was used to amplify TCRB sequences from cDNA, yielding 87-bp fragments that span the CDR3 region. Sequencing of the amplicons was done on the Illumina HiSeq platform. On the authors' methods: Synthetic template baselines were used to correct PCR bias computationally, reads within Hamming distance 2 were collapsed, and singletons that could not be merged were discarded. By aligning reads against IMGT, V, D and J genes, CDR3 length, and insertions or deletions at six rearrangement sites were assigned. Within each subset, clonotype counts were normalized to the number of sorted cells before true diversity and Gini coefficients were calculated with the tcR R package. The overlap coefficient, calculated on TCRB nucleotide sequences, was used to quantify repertoire sharing. Out-of-frame TCRB sequences from naive cells were analyzed to stand in for the pre-selection repertoire. TCRdb re-hosts the immuneACCESS table, in-frame sequences only. Its copies lack some clones; in the studies checked, an unresolved V gene accounts for under half of them, and the cause for the rest is not known. That table is the source of V, J and clone size, and D and trimming were worked out from the DNA. The sample table records hundreds of thousands of clones; 10% to 15% of these occur just once. The ten largest clones add up to roughly 0.017% of the sample.

The specimen sequenced was naive CD4+ T cells from blood. The cell subset or site label for this specimen denotes: true naive CD4+ T cells. The sequence links TRBV30 to TRBJ1-2; matching of 6 bases hints at TRBD1 as the D gene. The clonotype originates from a man aged 18 to 29 in good health. The sequenced DNA is TGTGCCTGGAGCCCCAGGGGTTTGTATGGCTACACCTTC. Its translation is CAWSPRGLYGYTF.